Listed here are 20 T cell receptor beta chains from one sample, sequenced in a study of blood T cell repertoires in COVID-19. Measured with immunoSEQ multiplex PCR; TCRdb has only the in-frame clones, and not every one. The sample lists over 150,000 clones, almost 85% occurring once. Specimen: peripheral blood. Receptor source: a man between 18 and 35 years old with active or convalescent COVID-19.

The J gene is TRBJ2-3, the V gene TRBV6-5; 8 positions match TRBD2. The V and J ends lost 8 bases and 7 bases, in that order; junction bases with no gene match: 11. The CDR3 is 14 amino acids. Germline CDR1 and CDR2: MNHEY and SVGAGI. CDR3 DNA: TGTGCCAGCGGGAGCGGGGGCGGTCGCTATACGCAGTATTTT. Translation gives CASGSGGGRYTQYF.

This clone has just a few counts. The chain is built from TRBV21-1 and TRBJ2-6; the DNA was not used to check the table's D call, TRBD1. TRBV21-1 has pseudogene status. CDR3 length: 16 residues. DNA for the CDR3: TGTGCCAGCAGCGAATCGCAGGTCTCTGGGGCCAACGTCCTGACTTTC. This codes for CASSESQVSGANVLTF.

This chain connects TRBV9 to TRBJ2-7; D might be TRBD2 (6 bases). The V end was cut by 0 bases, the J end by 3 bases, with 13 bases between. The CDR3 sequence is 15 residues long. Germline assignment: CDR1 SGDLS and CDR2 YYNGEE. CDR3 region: CASSVEEGSLYEQYF. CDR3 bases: TGTGCCAGCAGCGTAGAGGAGGGGTCTCTCTACGAGCAGTACTTC. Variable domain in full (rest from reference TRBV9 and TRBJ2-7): DSGVTQTPKHLITATGQRVTLRCSPRSGDLSVYWYQQSLDQGLQFLIQYYNGEERAKGNILERFSAQQFPDLHSELNLSSLELGDSALYFCASSVEEGSLYEQYFGPGTRLTVT.

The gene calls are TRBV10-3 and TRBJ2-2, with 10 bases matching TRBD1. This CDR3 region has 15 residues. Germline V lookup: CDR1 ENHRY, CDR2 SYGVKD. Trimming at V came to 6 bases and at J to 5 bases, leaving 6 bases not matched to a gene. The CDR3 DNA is TGTGCCATCAGACCGGGACAGGGGCTTACCGGGGAGCTGTTTTTT. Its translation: CAIRPGQGLTGELFF.

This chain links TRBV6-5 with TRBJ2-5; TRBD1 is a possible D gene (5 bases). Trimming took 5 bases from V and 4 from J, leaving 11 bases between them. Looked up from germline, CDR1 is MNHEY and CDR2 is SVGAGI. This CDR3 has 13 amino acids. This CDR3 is CASSPWTPETQYF. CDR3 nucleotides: TGTGCCAGCAGTCCTTGGACACCAGAGACCCAGTACTTC.

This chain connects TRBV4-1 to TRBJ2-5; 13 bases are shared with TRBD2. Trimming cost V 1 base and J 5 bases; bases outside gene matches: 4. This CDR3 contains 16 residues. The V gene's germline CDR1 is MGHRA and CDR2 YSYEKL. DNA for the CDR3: TGCGCCAGCAGCCAAGGGACTAGCGGGGGAAGGGAGACCCAGTACTTC. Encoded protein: CASSQGTSGGRETQYF.

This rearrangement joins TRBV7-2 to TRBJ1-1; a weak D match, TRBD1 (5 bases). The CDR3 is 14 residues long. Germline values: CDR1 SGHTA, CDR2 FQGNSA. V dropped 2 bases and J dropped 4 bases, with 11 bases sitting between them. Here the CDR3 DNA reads TGTGCCAGCAGCTTACAGGGAGGGCGCACTGAAGCTTTCTTT. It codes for CASSLQGGRTEAFF.

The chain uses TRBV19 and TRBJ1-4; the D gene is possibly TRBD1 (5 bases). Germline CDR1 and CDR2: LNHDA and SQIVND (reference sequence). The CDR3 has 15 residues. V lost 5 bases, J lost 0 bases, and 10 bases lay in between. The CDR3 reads CASSATGATNEKLFF. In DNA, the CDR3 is TGTGCCAGTAGTGCCACAGGAGCAACTAATGAAAAACTGTTTTTT. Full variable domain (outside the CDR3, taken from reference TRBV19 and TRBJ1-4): DGGITQSPKYLFRKEGQNVTLSCEQNLNHDAMYWYRQDPGQGLRLIYYSQIVNDFQKGDIAEGYSVSREKKESFPLTVTSAQKNPTAFYLCASSATGATNEKLFFGSGTQLSVL.

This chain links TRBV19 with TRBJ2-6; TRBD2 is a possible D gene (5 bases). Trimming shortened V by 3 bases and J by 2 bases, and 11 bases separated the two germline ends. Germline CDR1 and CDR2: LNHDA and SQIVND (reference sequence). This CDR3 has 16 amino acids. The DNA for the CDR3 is TGTGCCAGTAGTATGGGAGTTTCTACTGGGGCCAACGTCCTGACTTTC. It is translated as CASSMGVSTGANVLTF.

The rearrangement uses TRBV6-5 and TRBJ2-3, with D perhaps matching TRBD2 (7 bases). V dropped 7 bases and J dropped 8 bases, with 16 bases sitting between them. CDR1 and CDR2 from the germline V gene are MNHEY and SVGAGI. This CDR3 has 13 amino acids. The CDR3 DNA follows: TGTGCCAGCACGAAAGGGGGGGGTGGTACGCAGTATTTT. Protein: CASTKGGGGTQYF.

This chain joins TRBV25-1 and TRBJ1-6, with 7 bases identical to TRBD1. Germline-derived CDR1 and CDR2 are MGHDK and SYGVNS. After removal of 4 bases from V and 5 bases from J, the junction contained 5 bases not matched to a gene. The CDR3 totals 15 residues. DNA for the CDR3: TGTGCCAGCAGTGCCCCAGACAGGGATAATTCACCCCTCCACTTT. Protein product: CASSAPDRDNSPLHF.

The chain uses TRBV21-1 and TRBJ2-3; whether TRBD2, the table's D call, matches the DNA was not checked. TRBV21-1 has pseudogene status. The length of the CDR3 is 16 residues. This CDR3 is CASSKDPGWRTDTQYF. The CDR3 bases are TGTGCCAGCAGCAAAGACCCGGGGTGGCGGACAGATACGCAGTATTTT.

The CDR3: CASAERGSSYEQYF. In DNA form, the CDR3 reads TGTGCCAGCGCAGAGCGGGGGAGCTCCTACGAGCAGTACTTC. The rearrangement links TRBV6-5 to TRBJ2-7; 8 nucleotides agree with TRBD2. Looked up from germline, CDR1 is MNHEY and CDR2 is SVGAGI. This CDR3 contains 14 residues. With V trimmed by 8 bases and J by 0 bases, 6 bases remained unmatched.

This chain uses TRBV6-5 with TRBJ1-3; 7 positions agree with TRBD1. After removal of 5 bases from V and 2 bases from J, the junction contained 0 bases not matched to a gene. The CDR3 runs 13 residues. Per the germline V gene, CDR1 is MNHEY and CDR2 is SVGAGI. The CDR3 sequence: CASSRGPGNTIYF. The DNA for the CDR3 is TGTGCCAGCAGTAGGGGGCCTGGAAACACCATATATTTT.

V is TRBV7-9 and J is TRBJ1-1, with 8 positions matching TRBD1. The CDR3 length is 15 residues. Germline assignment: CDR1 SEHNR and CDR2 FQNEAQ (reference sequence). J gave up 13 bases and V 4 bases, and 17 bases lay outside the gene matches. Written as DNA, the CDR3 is TGTGCCAGCAGCTCATCACTCAACAGGGGGTGGGTGGATTTCTTT. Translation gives CASSSSLNRGWVDFF. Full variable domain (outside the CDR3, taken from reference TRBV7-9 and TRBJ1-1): DTGVSQNPRHKITKRGQNVTFRCDPISEHNRLYWYRQTLGQGPEFLTYFQNEAQLEKSRLLSDRFSAERPKGSFSTLEIQRTEQGDSAMYLCASSSSLNRGWVDFFGQGTRLTVV.

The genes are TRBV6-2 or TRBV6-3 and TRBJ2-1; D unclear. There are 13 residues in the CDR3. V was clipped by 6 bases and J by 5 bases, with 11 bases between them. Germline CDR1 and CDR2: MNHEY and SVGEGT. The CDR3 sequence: CASSKERDNEQFF. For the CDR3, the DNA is TGTGCCAGCAGCAAGGAGCGAGACAATGAGCAGTTCTTC.

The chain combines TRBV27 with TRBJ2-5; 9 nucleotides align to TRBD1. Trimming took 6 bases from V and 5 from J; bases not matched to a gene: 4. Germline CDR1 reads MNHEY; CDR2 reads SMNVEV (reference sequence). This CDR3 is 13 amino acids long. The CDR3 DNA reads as TGTGCCAGCAGCATGGGACAGGGTGAGACCCAGTACTTC. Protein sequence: CASSMGQGETQYF.

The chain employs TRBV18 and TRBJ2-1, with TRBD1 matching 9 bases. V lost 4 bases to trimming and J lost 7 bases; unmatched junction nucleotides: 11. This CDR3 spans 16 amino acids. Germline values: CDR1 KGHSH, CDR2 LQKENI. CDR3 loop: CASSRGTGTGRNEQFF. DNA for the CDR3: TGTGCCAGCTCACGAGGGACCGGGACAGGGAGGAATGAGCAGTTCTTC.

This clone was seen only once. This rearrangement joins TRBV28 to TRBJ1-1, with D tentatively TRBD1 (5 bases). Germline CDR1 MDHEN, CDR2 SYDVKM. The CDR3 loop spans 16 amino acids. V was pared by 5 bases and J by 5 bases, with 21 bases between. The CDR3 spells CASSPFMDTSSTEAFF. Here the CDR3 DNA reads TGTGCCAGCAGTCCATTTATGGACACAAGTAGTACTGAAGCTTTCTTT.

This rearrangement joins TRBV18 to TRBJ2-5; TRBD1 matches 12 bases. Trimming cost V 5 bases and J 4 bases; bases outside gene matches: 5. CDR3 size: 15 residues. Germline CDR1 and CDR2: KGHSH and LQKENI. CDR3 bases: TGTGCCAGCTCAAGGGACAGGGGGCGAGGAGAGACCCAGTACTTC. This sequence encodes CASSRDRGRGETQYF.